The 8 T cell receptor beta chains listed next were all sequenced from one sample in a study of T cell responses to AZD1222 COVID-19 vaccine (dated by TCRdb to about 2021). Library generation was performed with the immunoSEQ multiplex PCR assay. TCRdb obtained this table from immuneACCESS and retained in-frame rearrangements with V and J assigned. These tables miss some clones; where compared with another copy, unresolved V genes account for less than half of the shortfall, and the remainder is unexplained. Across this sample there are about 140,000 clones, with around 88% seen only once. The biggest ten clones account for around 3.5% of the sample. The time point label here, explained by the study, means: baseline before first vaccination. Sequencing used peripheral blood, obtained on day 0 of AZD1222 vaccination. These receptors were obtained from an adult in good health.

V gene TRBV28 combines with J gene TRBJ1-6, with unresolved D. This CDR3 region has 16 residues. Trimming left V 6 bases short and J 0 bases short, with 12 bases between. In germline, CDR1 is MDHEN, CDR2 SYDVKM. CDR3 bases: TGTGCCAGCAGGGTAGCGACTGACTCCTATAATTCACCCCTCCACTTT. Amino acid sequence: CASRVATDSYNSPLHF.

The DNA of the CDR3 is TGCGCCAGCAGCTTAGTCTGGGCAAACACCGGGGAGCTGTTTTTT. It encodes CASSLVWANTGELFF. The chain carries TRBV5-1 and TRBJ2-2; unclear D gene. The germline V and J ends were trimmed by 2 bases and 2 bases, with 10 bases remaining between them. Germline values: CDR1 SGHRS, CDR2 YFSETQ. There are 15 residues in the CDR3.

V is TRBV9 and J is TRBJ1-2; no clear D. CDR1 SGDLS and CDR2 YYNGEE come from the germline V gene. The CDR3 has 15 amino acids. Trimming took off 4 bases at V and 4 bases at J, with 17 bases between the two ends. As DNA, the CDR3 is TGTGCCAGCAGCTATCCGGCCGGAGTTTCCTATGGCTACACCTTC. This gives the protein CASSYPAGVSYGYTF.

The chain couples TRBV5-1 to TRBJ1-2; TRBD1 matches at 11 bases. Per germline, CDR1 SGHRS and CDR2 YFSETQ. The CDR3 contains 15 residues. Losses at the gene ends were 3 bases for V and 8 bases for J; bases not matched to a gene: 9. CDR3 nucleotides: TGCGCCAGCAGCTCGGGACAGGGGGAATCAAAAGGCTACACCTTC. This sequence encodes CASSSGQGESKGYTF.

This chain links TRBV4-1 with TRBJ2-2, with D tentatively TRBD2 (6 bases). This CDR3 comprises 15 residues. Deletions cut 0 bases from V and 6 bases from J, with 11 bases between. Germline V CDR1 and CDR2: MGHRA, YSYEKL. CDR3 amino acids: CASSQEREASGELFF. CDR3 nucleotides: TGCGCCAGCAGCCAAGAAAGGGAGGCGTCCGGGGAGCTGTTTTTT.

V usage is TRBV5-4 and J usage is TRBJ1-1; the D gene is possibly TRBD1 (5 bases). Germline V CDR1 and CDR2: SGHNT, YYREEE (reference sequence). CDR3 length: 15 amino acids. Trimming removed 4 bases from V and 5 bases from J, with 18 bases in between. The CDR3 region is CASSPSAQGRTEAFF. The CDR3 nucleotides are TGTGCCAGCAGCCCGTCGGCGCAGGGTAGAACTGAAGCTTTCTTT.

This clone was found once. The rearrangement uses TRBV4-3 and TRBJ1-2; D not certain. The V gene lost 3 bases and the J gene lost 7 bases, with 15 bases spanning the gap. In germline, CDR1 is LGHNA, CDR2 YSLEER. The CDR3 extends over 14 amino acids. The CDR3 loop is CASSHLGVSGGYTF. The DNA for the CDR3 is TGCGCCAGCAGCCATTTAGGCGTTTCGGGTGGCTACACCTTC.

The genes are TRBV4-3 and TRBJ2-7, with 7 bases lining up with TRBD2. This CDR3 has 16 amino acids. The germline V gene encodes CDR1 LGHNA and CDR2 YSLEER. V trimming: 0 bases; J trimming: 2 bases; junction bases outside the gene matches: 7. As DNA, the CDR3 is TGCGCCAGCAGCCAAGATTGGCGGGAGATCCCCTACGAGCAGTACTTC. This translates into CASSQDWREIPYEQYF.